The rows below give T cell receptor beta chains drawn from one sample of a study of blood T cells in healthy people across ages. MiXCR, applied by TCRdb to the 5' RACE reads, yields one record per CDR3 protein. The sample holds some 760,000 distinct CDR3 sequences; around a quarter are singletons and the top ten take around 3.6%. The same data also contributed to another study, on T cells of mothers and their children.

The sequenced sample was blood. These receptors were taken from a boy aged 5 to 17 in good health. The CDR3 runs from the conserved cysteine through the conserved F or W. The order of the fields is J gene, clone size, V gene, D gene, CDR3 DNA, CDR3 protein. A D gene is named only where the DNA matches it firmly. Where a row states a size, it is once, few, many or the class of an expanded clone; other rows omit it.

>TRBJ2-1|few|TRBV5-1|.
TGCGCCAGCAGCGAAGCAGGGAATGACAATGAGCAGTTCTTC
CASSEAGNDNEQFF
>TRBJ2-1|.|TRBV7-8|TRBD2
TGTGCCAGCAGCCAAAGACTAGCGGGAGGCGCTGAGCAGTTCTTC
CASSQRLAGGAEQFF
>TRBJ2-5|.|TRBV4-3|.
TGCGCCAGCAGCCAAGGGTGGTTGGTTGAAGAGACCCAGTACTTC
CASSQGWLVEETQYF
>TRBJ1-2|.|TRBV6-2/TRBV6-3|TRBD1
TGTGCCAGCAGGACAACCGGGACAGATAACTATGGCTACACCTTC
CASRTTGTDNYGYTF
>TRBJ2-1|few|TRBV4-3|.
TGCGCCAGCAGCCAAGAAGGCAGGGTCAATGAGCAGTTCTTC
CASSQEGRVNEQFF
>TRBJ2-3|few|TRBV7-9|TRBD2
TGTGCCAGCAGTCCAAGGACTAGCGCCGGCACAGATACGCAGTATTTT
CASSPRTSAGTDTQYF
>TRBJ2-6|.|TRBV7-9|.
TGTGCCAGCAGCTTAGATGTATTCGGCTCTTGGGGGGCCAACGTCCTGACTTTC
CASSLDVFGSWGANVLTF
>TRBJ2-7|.|TRBV20-1|TRBD1
TGCAGTGCTAAACCCGTGTGGACAGGGTACTACGAGCAGTACTTC
CSAKPVWTGYYEQYF
>TRBJ1-4|.|TRBV7-8|.
TGTGCCAGCAGCTCTCAAATGGGTTCTAATGAAAAACTGTTTTTT
CASSSQMGSNEKLFF
>TRBJ2-7|.|TRBV6-1|.
TGTGCCAGCAGTGAAGTGGGGGGCGTTTGGGACGAGCAGTACTTC
CASSEVGGVWDEQYF
>TRBJ1-1|.|TRBV29-1|.
TGCAGCGTTGTCAGCCGGAACACTGAAGCTTTCTTT
CSVVSRNTEAFF
>TRBJ2-5|few|TRBV6-5|TRBD2
TGTGCCAGCAGTTACGGGCTAGCGGGAGGGAGGGATGAGACCCAGTACTTC
CASSYGLAGGRDETQYF